One and the same sample provided the 23 T cell receptor beta chains below, sequenced in a study of control samples from healthy donors and cancer patients (dated by TCRdb to 2020 to 2022). The library was generated by the immunoSEQ multiplex PCR assay. Entries here come from immuneACCESS through TCRdb and include only in-frame sequences with V and J called. Some clones fail to appear in such tables; in the studies checked, an unresolved V gene covers under half of the shortfall, and the cause of the remainder is unknown. In all, the sample holds about 80,000 clones, and just under 90% of those were seen once. The ten largest account for 4.5% to 7% of the sample. The sample was blood. The receptors come from a middle-aged man in good health.

The chain has TRBV18 and TRBJ1-5, with a tentative D call TRBD1 (5 bases). Deletions cut 3 bases from V and 7 bases from J, with 13 bases between. In germline, CDR1 is KGHSH, CDR2 LQKENI. The CDR3 runs 14 residues. The CDR3 DNA is TGTGCCAGCTCACCTCAGGGTATGGTGCAGCCCCAGCATTTT. It is translated as CASSPQGMVQPQHF.

This chain joins TRBV18 and TRBJ1-4; D is unclear. V gave up 3 bases and J gave up 0 bases, with 8 bases separating them. Germline V gives CDR1 KGHSH, CDR2 LQKENI. The CDR3 contains 15 residues. CDR3 protein: CASSPSITTNEKLFF. As DNA, the CDR3 is TGTGCCAGCTCACCGTCTATCACAACTAATGAAAAACTGTTTTTT.

This clone was detected once. The CDR3 nucleotides are TGTGCCAGCAGCTATACAGGGATGGATACGCAGTATTTT. Translating it yields CASSYTGMDTQYF. The chain is built from TRBV5-6 and TRBJ2-3; possibly TRBD1 for D (6 bases). From germline, CDR1 is SGHDT and CDR2 YYEEEE. V was pared by 3 bases and J by 6 bases, with 11 bases between. The CDR3 spans 13 residues.

This clone showed up just a few times. The V call is TRBV29-1, the J call TRBJ1-1; TRBD1 matches at 10 bases. Germline assignment: CDR1 SQVTM and CDR2 ANQGSEA. Unmatched junction bases numbered 4, after V lost 4 bases and J lost 2 bases. The length of the CDR3 is 14 residues. CDR3 residues: CSVGTTGGNTEAFF. CDR3 nucleotides: TGCAGCGTTGGAACGACAGGGGGCAACACTGAAGCTTTCTTT.

The rearrangement uses TRBV18 and TRBJ1-1; no clear D. The CDR3 runs to 15 residues. The V end lost 2 bases, the J end lost 2 bases, and 12 bases lay between the germline ends. Looked up from germline, CDR1 is KGHSH and CDR2 is LQKENI. The DNA for the CDR3 is TGTGCCAGCTCACCATTCACAGATACTAACACTGAAGCTTTCTTT. Its protein product is CASSPFTDTNTEAFF.

The rearrangement uses TRBV7-9 and TRBJ2-4; either TRBD1 or TRBD2 may fit D (5 bases each). The V end lost 3 bases, the J end lost 0 bases, and 15 bases lay between the germline ends. Looked up from germline, CDR1 is SEHNR and CDR2 is FQNEAQ (reference sequence). This CDR3 region has 17 residues. CDR3 DNA sequence: TGTGCCAGCAGCTTTTTGGGGACGGACCTAGCCAAAAACATTCAGTACTTC. The encoded protein is CASSFLGTDLAKNIQYF.

This sequence joins TRBV5-6 and TRBJ2-7, with D perhaps matching TRBD2 (6 bases). Trimming removed 4 bases at V and 6 bases at J, with 17 bases between. Germline loops: CDR1 SGHDT, CDR2 YYEEEE. CDR3 length equals 14 residues. The CDR3 loop is CASSTGAGGSEQYF. CDR3 bases: TGTGCCAGCAGCACCGGGGCCGGAGGGAGCGAGCAGTACTTC.

The chain joins TRBV10-3 to TRBJ1-3; 7 positions match TRBD1. Germline V lookup: CDR1 ENHRY, CDR2 SYGVKD. The V segment lost 3 bases and the J segment 1 base; nucleotides outside the gene matches: 3. The CDR3 consists of 15 residues. The CDR3 DNA reads TGTGCCATCAGTGAAGGGACAGAATCTGGAAACACCATATATTTT. It translates to CAISEGTESGNTIYF.

A note on this clone: This specimen includes other DNA sequences encoding the same CDR3. The rearrangement joins TRBV12-3 or TRBV12-4 to TRBJ1-5; no reliable D call. The CDR3 contains 11 residues. V lost 1 base, J lost 6 bases, and 1 base lay in between. Here the CDR3 DNA reads TGTGCCAGCAGTTTAGGTCAGCCCCAGCATTTT. The encoded protein is CASSLGQPQHF.

This clone was detected a few times. J is TRBJ1-1 and V is TRBV15, with D unresolved. Trimming left V 2 bases short and J 1 base short, with 5 bases between. The V gene's germline CDR1 is LNHNV and CDR2 YYDKDF (reference sequence). This CDR3 has 13 amino acids. The CDR3 is CATSRRPNTEAFF. Written as DNA, the CDR3 is TGTGCCACCAGCAGACGCCCGAACACTGAAGCTTTCTTT.

The chain has TRBV30 and TRBJ1-2, with a weak D call TRBD1 (5 bases). Germline V gives CDR1 GTSNPN, CDR2 SVGIG (reference sequence). Trimming pared 4 bases from V and 0 bases from J, leaving 12 bases between. The CDR3 runs 14 residues. CDR3 sequence (DNA): TGTGCCTGGACAGGGACCAATACTAACTATGGCTACACCTTC. Amino acids: CAWTGTNTNYGYTF.

The rearrangement uses TRBV11-1 and TRBJ2-1; 8 nucleotides match TRBD1. Looked up from germline, CDR1 is SGHAT and CDR2 is FQDESV (reference sequence). This CDR3 region has 16 residues. The ends lost 6 bases at V and 5 bases at J; junction bases unmatched: 12. CDR3 amino acids: CASSPWDRLLNNEQFF. As DNA, the CDR3 is TGTGCCAGCAGTCCTTGGGACAGGCTTCTGAACAATGAGCAGTTCTTC.

This chain joins TRBV11-2 and TRBJ2-2; 14 bases are shared with TRBD2. Germline CDR1 reads SGHAT; CDR2 reads FQNNGV. The ends lost 11 bases at V and 0 bases at J; junction bases unmatched: 5. The CDR3 totals 16 residues. The DNA for the CDR3 is TGTGCCGAGGGACTAGCGGGGGCCGCGAACACCGGGGAGCTGTTTTTT. Translation gives CAEGLAGAANTGELFF.

This chain uses TRBV7-9 with TRBJ2-7, with TRBD1 matching 8 bases. CDR1 is SEHNR, CDR2 FQNEAQ, per germline (reference sequence). CDR3 size: 15 residues. V shed 4 bases, J shed 0 bases, and the junction held 5 bases outside the gene matches. CDR3 amino acids: CASSSDRESSYEQYF. Here the CDR3 DNA reads TGTGCCAGCAGCTCGGACAGGGAAAGCTCCTACGAGCAGTACTTC. The full variable domain, with the rest looked up from reference TRBV7-9 and TRBJ2-7, is DTGVSQNPRHKITKRGQNVTFRCDPISEHNRLYWYRQTLGQGPEFLTYFQNEAQLEKSRLLSDRFSAERPKGSFSTLEIQRTEQGDSAMYLCASSSDRESSYEQYFGPGTRLTVT.

The sample holds one count of this clone. The V and J genes are TRBV3-1 (or the pseudogene TRBV3-2) and TRBJ1-2; D remains unclear. This CDR3 region has 13 residues. Germline V CDR1 and CDR2: LGHDT, YNNKEL (reference sequence). V was trimmed by 0 bases and J by 8 bases, leaving 10 bases between them. The CDR3 sequence is CASSQDNDRGYTF. CDR3 DNA sequence: TGTGCCAGCAGCCAAGATAACGACCGGGGCTACACCTTC.

This sequence joins TRBV7-9 and TRBJ1-4; weak D call: TRBD1 (5 bases). Germline V gives CDR1 SEHNR, CDR2 FQNEAQ (reference sequence). The CDR3 totals 15 residues. V was clipped by 6 bases and J by 8 bases, with 19 bases between them. The chain's CDR3 is CASRDTPSGGEKLFF. The CDR3 DNA sequence: TGTGCCAGCAGGGACACCCCATCAGGTGGGGAAAAACTGTTTTTT.

This clone has a single count. The chain links TRBV18 to TRBJ2-7; perhaps TRBD2 as D (6 bases). Germline V gene data show CDR1 as KGHSH and CDR2 as LQKENI. The CDR3 totals 13 residues. V gave up 4 bases and J gave up 3 bases, with 10 bases separating them. The CDR3, as DNA: TGTGCCAGCTCACGGGAGGAATACTACGAGCAGTACTTC. It encodes CASSREEYYEQYF.

The rearrangement joins TRBV11-2 to TRBJ1-1; D possibly corresponds to TRBD1 (5 bases). Germline V CDR1 and CDR2: SGHAT, FQNNGV. This CDR3 region has 13 residues. The V gene lost 1 base and the J gene lost 5 bases, with 8 bases spanning the gap. Here the CDR3 DNA reads TGTGCCAGCAGCTTAGCTCGACAGACTGAAGCTTTCTTT. Its protein product is CASSLARQTEAFF. Based on the CDR3 plus reference TRBV11-2 and TRBJ1-1, the full variable domain is EAGVAQSPRYKIIEKRQSVAFWCNPISGHATLYWYQQILGQGPKLLIQFQNNGVVDDSQLPKDRFSAERLKGVDSTLKIQPAKLEDSAVYLCASSLARQTEAFFGQGTRLTVV.

The V and J genes are TRBV27 and TRBJ2-4; 7 positions agree with TRBD1. This CDR3 is 15 amino acids long. V lost 2 bases, J lost 0 bases, and 1 base stayed unmatched. In germline, CDR1 is MNHEY, CDR2 SMNVEV (reference sequence). CDR3 DNA sequence: TGTGCCAGCAGTTTAAGGGGGCTAGCCAAAAACATTCAGTACTTC. Translation: CASSLRGLAKNIQYF.

V usage is TRBV12-3 or TRBV12-4 and J usage is TRBJ1-5; unclear D gene. V was trimmed by 3 bases and J by 4 bases, leaving 4 bases between them. The CDR3 totals 12 residues. The CDR3, as DNA: TGTGCCAGCAGTTTCGGAAATCAGCCCCAGCATTTT. Protein: CASSFGNQPQHF.

The J gene is TRBJ1-3, the V gene TRBV30; D perhaps matches TRBD1 (5 bases). Trimming cost V 1 base and J 0 bases, with 13 bases left between them. Germline CDR1 and CDR2: GTSNPN and SVGIG (reference sequence). The CDR3 loop spans 16 amino acids. DNA of the CDR3: TGTGCCTGGAGTGCGGGGGGGGTCAGCTCTGGAAACACCATATATTTT. Its protein product is CAWSAGGVSSGNTIYF.

The chain carries TRBV6-6 and TRBJ1-4; 7 bases match TRBD1. Germline lookup yields CDR1 MNHNY and CDR2 SVGAGI (reference sequence). V lost 0 bases, J lost 5 bases, and 3 bases stayed unmatched. The CDR3 extends over 15 amino acids. This CDR3 reads CASSYSGGPNEKLFF. The CDR3 DNA follows: TGTGCCAGCAGTTACTCAGGGGGCCCGAATGAAAAACTGTTTTTT.

A few counts support this clone. DNA for the CDR3: TGTGCCAGCAGTTTGCTCGCCGGACAGCCCCAGCATTTT. Protein product: CASSLLAGQPQHF. The chain has TRBV28 and TRBJ1-5; unclear D gene. Germline values: CDR1 MDHEN, CDR2 SYDVKM. The CDR3 sequence is 13 residues long. Deletions cut 3 bases from V and 7 bases from J, with 10 bases between. Full variable domain (missing parts from reference TRBV28 and TRBJ1-5): DVKVTQSSRYLVKRTGEKVFLECVQDMDHENMFWYRQDPGLGLRLIYFSYDVKMKEKGDIPEGYSVSREKKERFSLILESASTNQTSMYLCASSLLAGQPQHFGDGTRLSIL.